This T cell receptor (beta chain) was retrieved from a study of PD-1 blockade in classical Hodgkin lymphoma. Each patient experienced a relapse that followed autologous stem cell transplantation, and brentuximab vedotin exposure varied. Reported best responses ranged across complete response, partial response or progressive disease. General study findings and limits: Nivolumab starters within 1 year of ASCT were excluded.

Assay used: immunoSEQ multiplex PCR; TCRdb lists only in-frame clones, some missing. In the table there are about 110,000 clones, nearly 90% of which are singletons. Worth noting for this clone: Its antigen is unknown.

The source is a human donor with classical Hodgkin lymphoma. This material consisted of peripheral blood mononuclear cells (PBMCs), taken before the second cycle of nivolumab.

CDR3 residues: CASSLEQGFGYTF. CDR3 DNA sequence: TGTGCCAGCAGCTTAGAACAGGGCTTTGGCTACACCTTC. The rearrangement uses TRBV7-6 and TRBJ1-2; the D gene is possibly TRBD1 (6 bases). Between the trimmed V and J ends, which lost 1 base and 7 bases, there was a span of 10 bases. The CDR3 covers 13 residues. Germline V CDR1 and CDR2: SGHVS, FNYEAQ.